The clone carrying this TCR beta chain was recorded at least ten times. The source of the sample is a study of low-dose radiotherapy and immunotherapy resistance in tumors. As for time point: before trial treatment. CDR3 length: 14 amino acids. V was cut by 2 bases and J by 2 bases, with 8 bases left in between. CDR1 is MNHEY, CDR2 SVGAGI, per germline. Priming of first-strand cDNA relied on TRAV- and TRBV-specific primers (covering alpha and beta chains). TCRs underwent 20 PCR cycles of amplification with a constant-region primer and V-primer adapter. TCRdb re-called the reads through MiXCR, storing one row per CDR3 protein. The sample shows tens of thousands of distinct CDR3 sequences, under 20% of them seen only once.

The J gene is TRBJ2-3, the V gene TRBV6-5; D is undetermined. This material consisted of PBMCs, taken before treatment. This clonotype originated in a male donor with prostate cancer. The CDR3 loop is CASSYRESTDTQYF. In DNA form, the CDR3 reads TGTGCCAGCAGTTACCGCGAGTCCACAGATACGCAGTATTTT.